A selection of T cell receptor beta chains follows, all from one sample in a study of radiotherapy plus CTLA-4 blockade in lung cancer. Clones were read by immunoSEQ multiplex PCR, and TCRdb kept only the in-frame ones, dropping some. The data show around 82,000 clones, approximately 80% seen once. Source: peripheral blood, taken from a patient treated with radiotherapy plus ipilimumab. These receptors all stem from a human donor with non-small cell lung cancer who had stable disease on radiotherapy plus ipilimumab. The CDR3 runs from the conserved cysteine through the conserved F or W. Each record gives: J gene, V gene, CDR3 protein.

>TRBJ1-6|TRBV7-8
CASSPPSSPLHF
>TRBJ1-3|TRBV9
CASSAPRTVVF
>TRBJ2-5|TRBV28
CASSLVAQETQYF
>TRBJ2-1|TRBV10-2
CASTDPGGTSSYEQFF
>TRBJ1-4|TRBV6-5
CASSEEGRNEKLFF
>TRBJ2-6|TRBV18
CASSPRQGSGANVLTF
>TRBJ2-2|TRBV28
CASRFPGGELFF
>TRBJ1-3|TRBV5-1
CASRHNPGSGNTIYF
>TRBJ2-7|TRBV5-1
CASSLEVSGTRYF
>TRBJ2-5|TRBV12-5
CASGLVRAGDPGRGTQYF
>TRBJ2-1|TRBV5-6
CASSPYRDRTYNEQFF
>TRBJ1-2|TRBV4-2
CASSQGRSGNYGYTF
>TRBJ2-7|TRBV6-5
CASSYLQGNEQYF
>TRBJ1-1|TRBV6-1
CASSDPGGASVGTEAFF
>TRBJ1-1|TRBV2
CASSYDQGRLNTEAFF
>TRBJ2-3|TRBV4-1
CASSQERAREGSTDTQYF
>TRBJ1-2|TRBV5-1
CASSLGARANYGYTF
>TRBJ1-5|TRBV19
CASSITAYSNQPQHF
>TRBJ1-4|TRBV29-1
CSVEYPPRGLFF
>TRBJ1-4|TRBV7-2
CASSLTGGEKLFF
>TRBJ1-2|TRBV10-3
CAISELDSNGYTF
>TRBJ2-7|TRBV7-2
CASSTQPTGNLYEQYF